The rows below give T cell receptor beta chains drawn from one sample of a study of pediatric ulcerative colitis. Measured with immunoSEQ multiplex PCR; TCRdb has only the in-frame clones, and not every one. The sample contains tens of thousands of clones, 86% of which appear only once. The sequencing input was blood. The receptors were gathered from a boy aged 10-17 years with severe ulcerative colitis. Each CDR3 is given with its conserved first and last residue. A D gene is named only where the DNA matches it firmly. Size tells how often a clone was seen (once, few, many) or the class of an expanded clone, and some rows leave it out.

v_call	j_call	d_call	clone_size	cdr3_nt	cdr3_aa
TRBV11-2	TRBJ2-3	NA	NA	TGTGCCAGCAGCTTAGAGTTCGAGGGCGATACGCAGTATTTT	CASSLEFEGDTQYF
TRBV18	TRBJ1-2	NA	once	TGTGCCAGCTCAGCTACAGAAAACACCTATGGCTACACCTTC	CASSATENTYGYTF
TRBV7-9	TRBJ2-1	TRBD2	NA	TGTGCCAGCAGCCGGGTCGGGGCGGGAGGTTCTTACAATGAGCAGTTCTTC	CASSRVGAGGSYNEQFF
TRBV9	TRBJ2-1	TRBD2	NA	TGTGCCAGCAGCGCCGGGACTAGCAATGAGCAGTTCTTC	CASSAGTSNEQFF
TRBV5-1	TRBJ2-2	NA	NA	TGCGCCAGCAGCTTAGCAGGCTCAAACACCGGGGAGCTGTTTTTT	CASSLAGSNTGELFF
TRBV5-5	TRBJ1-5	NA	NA	TGTGCCAGCAACGACCTGAGGAGCAATCAGCCCCAGCATTTT	CASNDLRSNQPQHF
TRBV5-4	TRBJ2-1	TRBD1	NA	TGTGCCAGCAGCTTGGGGACAGGGGGTTACAATGAGCAGTTCTTC	CASSLGTGGYNEQFF
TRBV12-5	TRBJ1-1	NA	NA	TGTGCTAGTGGTTTCCAGGGGAACACTGAAGCTTTCTTT	CASGFQGNTEAFF
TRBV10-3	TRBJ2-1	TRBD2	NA	TGTGCCATCAGTGCTGGACTAGCCAATGAGGAGTTCTTC	CAISAGLANEEFF
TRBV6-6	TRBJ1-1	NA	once	TGTGCCAGCAGTTTCTTGGGTGGGCGGGAGAACACTGAAGCTTTCTTT	CASSFLGGRENTEAFF